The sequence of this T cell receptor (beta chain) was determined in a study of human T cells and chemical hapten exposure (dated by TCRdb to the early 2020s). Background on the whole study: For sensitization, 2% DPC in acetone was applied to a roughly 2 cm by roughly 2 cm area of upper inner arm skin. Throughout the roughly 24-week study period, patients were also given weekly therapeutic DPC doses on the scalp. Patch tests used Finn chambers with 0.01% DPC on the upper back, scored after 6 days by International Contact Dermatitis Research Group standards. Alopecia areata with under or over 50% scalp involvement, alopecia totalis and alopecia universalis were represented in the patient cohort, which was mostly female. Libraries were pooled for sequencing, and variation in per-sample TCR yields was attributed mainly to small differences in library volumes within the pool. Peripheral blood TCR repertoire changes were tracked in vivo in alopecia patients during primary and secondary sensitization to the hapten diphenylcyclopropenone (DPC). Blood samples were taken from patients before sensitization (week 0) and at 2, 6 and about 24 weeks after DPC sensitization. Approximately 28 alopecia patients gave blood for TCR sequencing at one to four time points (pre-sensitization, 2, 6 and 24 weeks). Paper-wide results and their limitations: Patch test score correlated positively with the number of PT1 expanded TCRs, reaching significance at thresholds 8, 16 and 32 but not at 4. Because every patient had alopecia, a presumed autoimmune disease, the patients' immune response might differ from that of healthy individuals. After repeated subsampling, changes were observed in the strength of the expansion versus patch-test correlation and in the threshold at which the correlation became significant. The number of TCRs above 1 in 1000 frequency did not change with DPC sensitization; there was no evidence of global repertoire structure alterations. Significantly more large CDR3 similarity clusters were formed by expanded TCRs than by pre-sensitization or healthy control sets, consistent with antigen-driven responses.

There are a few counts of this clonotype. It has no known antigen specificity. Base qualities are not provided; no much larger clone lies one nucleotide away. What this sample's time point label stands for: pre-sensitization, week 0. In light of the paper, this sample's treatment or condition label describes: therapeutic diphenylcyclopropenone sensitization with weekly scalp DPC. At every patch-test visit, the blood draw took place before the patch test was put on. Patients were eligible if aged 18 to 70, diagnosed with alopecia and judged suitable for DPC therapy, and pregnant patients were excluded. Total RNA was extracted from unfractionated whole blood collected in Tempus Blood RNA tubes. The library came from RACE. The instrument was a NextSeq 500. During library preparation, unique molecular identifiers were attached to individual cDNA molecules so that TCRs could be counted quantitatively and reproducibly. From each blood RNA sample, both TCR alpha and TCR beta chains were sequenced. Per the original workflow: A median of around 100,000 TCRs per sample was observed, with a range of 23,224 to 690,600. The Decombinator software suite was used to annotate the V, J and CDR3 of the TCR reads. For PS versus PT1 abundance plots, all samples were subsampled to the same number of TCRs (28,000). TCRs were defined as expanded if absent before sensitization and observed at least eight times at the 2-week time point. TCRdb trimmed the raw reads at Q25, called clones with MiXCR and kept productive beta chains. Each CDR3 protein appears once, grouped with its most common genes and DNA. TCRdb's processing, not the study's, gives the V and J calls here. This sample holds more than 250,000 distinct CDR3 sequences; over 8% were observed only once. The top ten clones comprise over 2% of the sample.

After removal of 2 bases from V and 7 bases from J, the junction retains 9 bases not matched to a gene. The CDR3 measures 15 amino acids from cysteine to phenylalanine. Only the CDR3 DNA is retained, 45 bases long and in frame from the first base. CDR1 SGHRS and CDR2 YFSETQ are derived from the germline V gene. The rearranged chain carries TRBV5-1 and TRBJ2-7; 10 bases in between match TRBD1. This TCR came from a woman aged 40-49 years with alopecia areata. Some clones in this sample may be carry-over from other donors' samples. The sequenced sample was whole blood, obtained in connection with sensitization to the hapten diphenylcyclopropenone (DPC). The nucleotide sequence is TGCGCCAGCAGCTTCCCGGACAGGGGGATACGGGAGCAGTACTTC. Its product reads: CASSFPDRGIREQYF. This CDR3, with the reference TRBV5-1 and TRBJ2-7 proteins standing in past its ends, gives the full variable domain KAGVTQTPRYLIKTRGQQVTLSCSPISGHRSVSWYQQTPGQGLQFLFEYFSETQRNKGNFPGRFSGRQFSNSRSEMNVSTLELGDSALYLCASSFPDRGIREQYFGPGTRLTVT.